The 21 T cell receptor beta chains below come from one sample, sequenced in a study of OX40 agonist ivuxolimab in advanced cancers. Assay: immunoSEQ multiplex PCR; the TCRdb copy retains only in-frame clones and omits some. The sample lists about 66,000 clones; about 81% were seen once. Sequencing was performed on CD4+ or CD8+ T cells sorted from blood, taken in a trial of the OX40 agonist ivuxolimab. The receptor source for this set is an adult with an advanced solid tumor such as melanoma, head and neck, liver or kidney cancer.

V is TRBV7-8 and J is TRBJ2-2, with D possibly being TRBD1 (6 bases). The CDR3 loop spans 15 amino acids. The V end was cut by 2 bases, the J end by 5 bases, with 12 bases between. Germline CDR1 SGHVS, CDR2 FQNEAQ. Written as DNA, the CDR3 is TGTGCCAGCAGCTTACCCAGGGGCTTTACCGGGGAGCTGTTTTTT. It codes for CASSLPRGFTGELFF.

This rearrangement joins TRBV6-5 to TRBJ2-7, with D perhaps given as TRBD1 or TRBD2 (5 bases each). V was clipped by 3 bases and J by 0 bases, with 9 bases between them. Germline values: CDR1 MNHEY, CDR2 SVGAGI. The CDR3 has 14 residues. The CDR3 reads CASSYWGPSYEQYF. The CDR3, as DNA: TGTGCCAGCAGTTATTGGGGACCCTCCTACGAGCAGTACTTC.

This clone has a handful of counts. The gene calls are TRBV5-1 and TRBJ1-1; maybe TRBD1 (5 bases). CDR1 and CDR2 from the germline V gene are SGHRS and YFSETQ. The V end was cut by 0 bases, the J end by 2 bases, with 14 bases between. The CDR3 has 16 residues. The CDR3 sequence: CASSLAGADYNTEAFF. The DNA for the CDR3 is TGCGCCAGCAGCTTGGCCGGGGCAGATTACAACACTGAAGCTTTCTTT.

The V and J genes are TRBV7-2 and TRBJ2-7; 9 nucleotides align to TRBD1. CDR3 length: 14 residues. The V gene end was trimmed by 1 base and the J gene end by 5 bases; junction bases not matched to a gene: 3. Germline V gene lookup returns CDR1 SGHTA and CDR2 FQGNSA. CDR3 DNA sequence: TGTGCCAGCAGCTTAGACAGGGGGCAAAACGAGCAGTACTTC. It is translated as CASSLDRGQNEQYF.

The chain employs TRBV4-2 and TRBJ1-3; D is perhaps TRBD1 (6 bases). V lost 4 bases and J 0 bases, leaving 28 bases between the germline ends. CDR1 and CDR2 from the germline V gene are LGHNA and YNFKEQ. The CDR3 is 21 amino acids. The CDR3 loop reads CASSPSDARGLTILSGNTIYF. For the CDR3, the DNA is TGTGCCAGCAGCCCTTCAGATGCCAGGGGTCTAACCATCCTCTCTGGAAACACCATATATTTT.

This clone was counted only a few times. V is TRBV7-6 and J is TRBJ1-2; 10 bases line up with TRBD1. After removal of 4 bases from V and 8 bases from J, the junction contained 7 bases not matched to a gene. The germline gives CDR1 SGHVS, CDR2 FNYEAQ. This CDR3 spans 14 amino acids. The chain's CDR3 is CASSSGQGSGGYTF. For the CDR3, the DNA is TGTGCCAGCAGCTCGGGACAGGGGTCAGGAGGCTACACCTTC.

The genes are TRBV4-3 and TRBJ2-7, with D maybe TRBD2 (5 bases). Germline V gives CDR1 LGHNA, CDR2 YSLEER. The germline V and J ends were trimmed by 1 base and 6 bases, with 13 bases remaining between them. The CDR3 is 14 amino acids. Here the CDR3 DNA reads TGCGCCAGCAGCCAAGTGAGACTACTCTCCGAGCAGTACTTC. This gives the protein CASSQVRLLSEQYF.

This chain connects TRBV6-5 to TRBJ1-1; D possibly corresponds to TRBD1 (6 bases). CDR1 MNHEY and CDR2 SVGAGI come from the germline V gene. The CDR3 is 14 residues long. The V end was cut by 10 bases, the J end by 1 base, with 16 bases between. The CDR3 sequence: CATLLDRTNTEAFF. CDR3 coding DNA: TGTGCCACCCTACTCGACAGGACGAACACTGAAGCTTTCTTT.

The chain combines TRBV29-1 with TRBJ1-1; 7 bases match TRBD1. CDR3 length: 13 residues. In germline, CDR1 is SQVTM, CDR2 ANQGSEA. With 6 bases clipped from V and 5 bases from J, the junction kept 9 bases outside the gene matches. CDR3 residues: CSVLSQGKTEAFF. The CDR3 DNA reads TGCAGCGTCCTCTCACAGGGGAAGACTGAAGCTTTCTTT.

The chain employs TRBV9 and TRBJ2-2; 12 bases map to TRBD2. V dropped 0 bases and J dropped 6; count of bases not matched to a gene: 15. This CDR3 has 20 amino acids. Germline lookup yields CDR1 SGDLS and CDR2 YYNGEE. This CDR3 is CASSVVTSTASGRAAGELFF. CDR3 sequence (DNA): TGTGCCAGCAGCGTAGTAACGTCCACCGCTAGCGGGAGGGCGGCCGGGGAGCTGTTTTTT.

The rearrangement uses TRBV6-5 and TRBJ2-5, with 12 bases identical to TRBD2. V lost 6 bases, J lost 12 bases, and 5 bases stayed unmatched. Germline lookup yields CDR1 MNHEY and CDR2 SVGAGI. This CDR3 spans 12 amino acids. The CDR3 DNA follows: TGTGCCAGCAGACACAGGACTAGCGGGGAGTACTTC. Translation: CASRHRTSGEYF.

The CDR3 reads CASSGAGTSTDTQYF. Written as DNA, the CDR3 is TGTGCCAGCAGCGGAGCGGGTACTAGCACAGATACGCAGTATTTT. The chain is built from TRBV9 and TRBJ2-3, with TRBD2 as a possible D gene (6 bases). The CDR3 sequence is 15 residues long. V gave up 3 bases and J gave up 0 bases, with 11 bases separating them. Germline V gene lookup returns CDR1 SGDLS and CDR2 YYNGEE.

The chain has TRBV10-2 and TRBJ1-2; D not resolved. The CDR3 spans 13 residues. The V end lost 0 bases, the J end lost 3 bases, and 5 bases lay between the germline ends. Germline CDR1 is WSHSY and CDR2 is SAAADI. CDR3 in amino acids: CASSESVDYGYTF. CDR3 coding DNA: TGCGCCAGCAGTGAGTCCGTAGACTATGGCTACACCTTC.

The V gene is TRBV28, the J gene TRBJ2-3; no clear D. Germline V gene data show CDR1 as MDHEN and CDR2 as SYDVKM. The CDR3 contains 13 residues. V was clipped by 6 bases and J by 4 bases, with 11 bases between them. CDR3 loop: CASRKPIADTQYF. Here the CDR3 DNA reads TGTGCCAGCAGGAAACCTATCGCAGATACGCAGTATTTT.

This clone was found many times. The V and J genes are TRBV2 and TRBJ2-7, with D unclear. This CDR3 spans 12 amino acids. V was shortened by 8 bases and J by 1 base, with 9 bases between the two germline ends. CDR1 SNHLY and CDR2 FYNNEI come from the germline V gene. This CDR3 reads CASGRRSYEQYF. The CDR3 DNA is TGTGCCAGCGGGCGCAGGTCCTACGAGCAGTACTTC.

This CDR3 is CASSSVGLAGGDPDTQYF. The CDR3 nucleotides are TGTGCCAGCAGCTCGGTGGGACTAGCGGGAGGCGACCCAGATACGCAGTATTTT. The chain has TRBV5-6 and TRBJ2-3, with 15 bases that match TRBD2. The CDR3 contains 18 residues. V was clipped by 3 bases and J by 4 bases; unmatched bases: 9. Germline CDR1 and CDR2: SGHDT and YYEEEE.

The chain joins TRBV6-6 to TRBJ1-5; the D is unclear. The germline gives CDR1 MNHNY, CDR2 SVGAGI (reference sequence). The CDR3 loop spans 12 amino acids. V was shortened by 4 bases and J by 10 bases, with 11 bases between the two germline ends. The CDR3 coding sequence is TGTGCCAGCAGTTCGCCGGGAGAACCCCAGCATTTT. Its protein is CASSSPGEPQHF.

The chain carries TRBV5-1 and TRBJ2-1, with D possibly being TRBD2 (6 bases). The CDR3 extends over 13 amino acids. Germline values: CDR1 SGHRS, CDR2 YFSETQ. The germline V and J ends were trimmed by 2 bases and 5 bases, with 8 bases remaining between them. CDR3 loop: CASSFGGDNEQFF. CDR3 DNA: TGCGCCAGCAGCTTCGGCGGGGACAATGAGCAGTTCTTC.

The chain has TRBV4-1 and TRBJ2-2; D is uncertain. Germline V gene lookup returns CDR1 MGHRA and CDR2 YSYEKL. The CDR3 is 13 amino acids. The V gene lost 4 bases and the J gene lost 6 bases, with 9 bases spanning the gap. The CDR3 DNA is TGCGCCAGCAGCCGCCCCAGGTCCGGGGAGCTGTTTTTT. This translates into CASSRPRSGELFF.

This chain joins TRBV7-8 and TRBJ1-3; TRBD1 agrees at 8 bases. Germline values: CDR1 SGHVS, CDR2 FQNEAQ. The V segment lost 4 bases and the J segment 2 bases; nucleotides outside the gene matches: 10. The CDR3 consists of 17 residues. The CDR3 is CASSSRTGTLPGNTIYF. DNA of the CDR3: TGTGCCAGCAGCTCCAGGACAGGGACCCTTCCTGGAAACACCATATATTTT.

The chain employs TRBV27 and TRBJ2-1; TRBD1 agrees at 7 bases. The trim removed 5 bases at V and 7 bases at J, leaving 8 bases unmatched. Germline V gene data show CDR1 as MNHEY and CDR2 as SMNVEV (reference sequence). This CDR3 contains 14 residues. CDR3 nucleotide sequence: TGTGCCAGCAGTGGGGCAGGGGGAAGGAATGAGCAGTTCTTC. Translated: CASSGAGGRNEQFF.